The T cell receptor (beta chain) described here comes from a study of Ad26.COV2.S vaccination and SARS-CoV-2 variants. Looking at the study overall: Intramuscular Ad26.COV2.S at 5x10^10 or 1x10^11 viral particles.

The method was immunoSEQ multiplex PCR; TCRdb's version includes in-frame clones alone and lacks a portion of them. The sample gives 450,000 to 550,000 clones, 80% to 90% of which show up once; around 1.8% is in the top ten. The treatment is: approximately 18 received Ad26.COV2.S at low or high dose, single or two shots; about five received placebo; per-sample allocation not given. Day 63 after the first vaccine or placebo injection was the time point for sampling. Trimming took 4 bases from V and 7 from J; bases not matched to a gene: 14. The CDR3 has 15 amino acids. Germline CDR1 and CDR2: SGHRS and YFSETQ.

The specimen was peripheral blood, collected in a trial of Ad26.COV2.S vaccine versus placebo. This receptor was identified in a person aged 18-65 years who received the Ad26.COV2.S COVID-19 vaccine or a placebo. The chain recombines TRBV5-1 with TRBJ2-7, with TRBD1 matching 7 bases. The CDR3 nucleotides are TGCGCCAGCAGCCCCGGACAGGTATACTCCCGGGAGCAGTACTTC. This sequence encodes CASSPGQVYSREQYF.